One sample yielded the 9 T cell receptor beta chains listed below, sequenced in a study of neoadjuvant anti-PD-1 for oral cavity cancer (TCRdb year 2021). The receptor library was made with the immunoSEQ multiplex PCR assay. TCRdb holds this immuneACCESS table with in-frame rearrangements only. Some clones are missing; in checked studies, unresolved V genes explain under half, and the rest has no known cause. The sample table contains 8,000 to 10,000 clones; only one count was recorded for approximately 57% of them. The ten biggest clones cover 3.5% to 5% of the sample. In light of the paper, this sample's time point label describes: after neoadjuvant nivolumab, at surgical resection. Sequenced here: PBMCs, sampled after nivolumab (anti-PD-1) treatment. The receptors shown here come from a person aged 40 to 85 with oral cavity squamous cell carcinoma.

This chain uses TRBV2 with TRBJ1-1; the D gene is possibly TRBD1 (5 bases). V was shortened by 2 bases and J by 4 bases, with 14 bases between the two germline ends. Germline V lookup: CDR1 SNHLY, CDR2 FYNNEI. This CDR3 contains 15 residues. The CDR3 reads CASSENVGVGTEAFF. CDR3 DNA: TGTGCCAGCAGTGAAAACGTGGGGGTAGGCACTGAAGCTTTCTTT.

V gene TRBV9 combines with J gene TRBJ1-1, with a possible D match to TRBD1 (6 bases). V lost 0 bases, J lost 4 bases, and 10 bases lay in between. Germline V gives CDR1 SGDLS, CDR2 YYNGEE. The CDR3 runs 14 residues. CDR3 in DNA: TGTGCCAGCAGCGTAGTGGGGGCGGCCACTGAAGCTTTCTTT. This translates into CASSVVGAATEAFF.

This clone was seen once. The rearrangement joins TRBV14 to TRBJ2-5; D is possibly TRBD1 (5 bases). V was trimmed by 0 bases and J by 3 bases, leaving 5 bases between them. The CDR3 has 13 amino acids. From germline, CDR1 is SGHDN and CDR2 FVKESK. The CDR3 sequence is CASSQDREETQYF. The CDR3 DNA sequence: TGTGCCAGCAGCCAAGACAGGGAAGAGACCCAGTACTTC. The whole variable domain, filled in from reference TRBV14 and TRBJ2-5, reads EAGVTQFPSHSVIEKGQTVTLRCDPISGHDNLYWYRRVMGKEIKFLLHFVKESKQDESGMPNNRFLAERTGGTYSTLKVQPAELEDSGVYFCASSQDREETQYFGPGTRLLVL.

The rearrangement joins TRBV19 to TRBJ2-7; 7 bases match TRBD2. V lost 4 bases and J lost 3; bases outside the gene matches: 12. Germline CDR1 LNHDA, CDR2 SQIVND (reference sequence). The CDR3 covers 16 residues. CDR3 coding DNA: TGTGCCAGTAGTAGAGACCGGGGACCGGGGGGCTACGAGCAGTACTTC. It is translated as CASSRDRGPGGYEQYF.

This chain links TRBV27 with TRBJ2-6, with D perhaps TRBD1 (5 bases). The CDR3 consists of 17 residues. CDR1 is MNHEY, CDR2 SMNVEV, per germline (reference sequence). V lost 3 bases, J lost 4 bases, and 16 bases lay in between. The CDR3 DNA is TGTGCCAGCAGTTTTCGGCAGGGTGCTTCCGGGGCCAACGTCCTGACTTTC. It translates to CASSFRQGASGANVLTF. Based on the CDR3 plus reference TRBV27 and TRBJ2-6, the full variable domain is EAQVTQNPRYLITVTGKKLTVTCSQNMNHEYMSWYRQDPGLGLRQIYYSMNVEVTDKGDVPEGYKVSRKEKRNFPLILESPSPNQTSLYFCASSFRQGASGANVLTFGAGSRLTVL.

The J gene is TRBJ1-1, the V gene TRBV19, with TRBD1 matching 9 bases. V shed 7 bases and J 1 base; nucleotides not matched to a gene: 13. This CDR3 has 17 residues. Germline V gene sequence: CDR1 LNHDA, CDR2 SQIVND (reference sequence). DNA for the CDR3: TGTGCCAGTATCCATTGGTCCGGGACAGGGCGGAACACTGAAGCTTTCTTT. As protein: CASIHWSGTGRNTEAFF.

The rearrangement uses TRBV7-9 and TRBJ2-2; D is undetermined. V lost 5 bases and J 2 bases, leaving 6 bases between the germline ends. Per the germline V gene, CDR1 is SEHNR and CDR2 is FQNEAQ (reference sequence). The CDR3 totals 13 residues. The DNA for the CDR3 is TGTGCCAGCAGCATAACTAACACCGGGGAGCTGTTTTTT. Protein product: CASSITNTGELFF.

V and J are TRBV14 and TRBJ2-7; 7 nucleotides align to TRBD1. The length of the CDR3 is 15 residues. Trimming at V came to 1 base and at J to 3 bases, leaving 6 bases not matched to a gene. The germline V gene encodes CDR1 SGHDN and CDR2 FVKESK. The DNA of the CDR3 is TGTGCCAGCAGCCAAGTGGGGGCAGGGGGCTACGAGCAGTACTTC. Protein: CASSQVGAGGYEQYF.

The CDR3 region has the DNA TGTGCCAGTAGTATAGGGGGGCAAGAGACCCAGTACTTC. Translating gives CASSIGGQETQYF. This rearrangement joins TRBV19 to TRBJ2-5; D is tentatively TRBD1 or TRBD2 (5 bases each). CDR1 and CDR2 (germline): LNHDA, SQIVND (reference sequence). This CDR3 is 13 amino acids long. Trimming shortened V by 1 base and J by 2 bases, and 5 bases separated the two germline ends.